The 20 T cell receptor beta chains in this list originate from one sample, sequenced in a study of cytomegalovirus exposure and HLA in healthy donors. Use of 60 Vbeta and 13 Jbeta primers characterized the PCR. Only in-frame clones appear in the TCRdb table, and some are missing; sequencing was by immunoSEQ multiplex PCR. The table includes roughly 100,000 clones, 60% to 85% detected once. Sequencing input: PBMCs. The receptors stem from a man aged 45 to 65 in good health and CMV-seropositive.

The rearrangement links TRBV10-3 to TRBJ2-6; tentatively, D is TRBD2 (5 bases). Germline loops: CDR1 ENHRY, CDR2 SYGVKD. This CDR3 region has 12 residues. V lost 10 bases to trimming and J lost 2 bases, with 6 bases between them. The CDR3 reads CATGTGANVLTF. For the CDR3, the DNA is TGTGCCACCGGGACTGGGGCCAACGTCCTGACTTTC.

The table lists this clone with a count of one. The chain joins TRBV10-3 to TRBJ1-2; TRBD1 matches at 7 bases. The germline CDR1 and CDR2 sequences are ENHRY and SYGVKD. The V segment lost 11 bases and the J segment 0 bases; nucleotides outside the gene matches: 6. This CDR3 contains 13 residues. CDR3 residues: CAGGGRSNYGYTF. The CDR3 region has the DNA TGTGCCGGAGGGGGCCGGTCTAACTATGGCTACACCTTC.

This clone was counted a few times. The chain couples TRBV28 to TRBJ2-6, with TRBD1 as a possible D gene (6 bases). This CDR3 is built from 15 residues. Trimming stripped 5 bases from V and 1 base from J, with 9 bases between. Germline CDR1 is MDHEN and CDR2 is SYDVKM. The DNA of the CDR3 is TGTGCCAGCAGTCCGGACAGTTCTGGGGCCAACGTCCTGACTTTC. This gives the protein CASSPDSSGANVLTF.

The chain joins TRBV5-1 to TRBJ1-4; no clear D. Trimming took 0 bases from V and 3 from J, leaving 12 bases between them. CDR3 size: 16 residues. Germline V gene lookup returns CDR1 SGHRS and CDR2 YFSETQ. This chain's CDR3 is CASSLGQALPNEKLFF. DNA for the CDR3: TGCGCCAGCAGCTTGGGGCAGGCTTTACCTAATGAAAAACTGTTTTTT.

This clone was seen just once. The chain uses TRBV30 and TRBJ1-1; the match to TRBD1 covers 10 bases. The J segment lost 5 bases and the V segment lost 1 base, leaving 4 bases of the junction unmatched. The CDR3 spans 14 residues. Germline lookup yields CDR1 GTSNPN and CDR2 SVGIG (reference sequence). The CDR3 nucleotides read TGTGCCTGGAGTGCGGACAGGGGGGTGACTGAAGCTTTCTTT. Translated, it gives CAWSADRGVTEAFF.

This sequence joins TRBV7-3 and TRBJ1-2; D call uncertain. The CDR3 is made up of 15 amino acids. Germline CDR1 reads SGHTA; CDR2 reads FQGTGA. The germline V and J ends were trimmed by 2 bases and 4 bases, with 14 bases remaining between them. CDR3 sequence: CASSLGWEPTYGYTF. The DNA for the CDR3 is TGTGCCAGCAGCTTAGGTTGGGAGCCGACCTATGGCTACACCTTC.

The rearrangement joins TRBV27 to TRBJ1-5; 12 bases match TRBD1. The CDR3 is 17 amino acids. The V gene end was trimmed by 5 bases and the J gene end by 6 bases; junction bases not matched to a gene: 11. Germline V gives CDR1 MNHEY, CDR2 SMNVEV (reference sequence). DNA of the CDR3: TGTGCCAGCAGTGGCCGGGACAGGGGGCCTTTTGGTCAGCCCCAGCATTTT. It yields the protein CASSGRDRGPFGQPQHF.

The chain employs TRBV6-1 and TRBJ1-2; 9 nucleotides agree with TRBD1. The CDR3 runs 15 residues. The ends lost 1 base at V and 5 bases at J; junction bases unmatched: 5. Germline V gives CDR1 MNHNS, CDR2 SASEGT. DNA of the CDR3: TGTGCCAGCAGTGAAGTCGGGACAGGGAAATATGGCTACACCTTC. Protein: CASSEVGTGKYGYTF.

CDR3 region: CASSLSADTQYF. The CDR3 DNA follows: TGTGCCAGTAGTTTAAGCGCAGATACGCAGTATTTT. The V call is TRBV19, the J call TRBJ2-3; D gene unclear. Trimming stripped 5 bases from V and 4 bases from J, with 7 bases between. Germline values: CDR1 LNHDA, CDR2 SQIVND (reference sequence). The CDR3 sequence is 12 residues long.

Turning to this clone: The germline gene is not matched at one end of the junction; a read error may be the cause. The chain combines TRBV7-9 with TRBJ2-3; D unresolved. In germline, CDR1 is SEHNR, CDR2 FQNEAQ (reference sequence). This CDR3 is built from 13 residues. CDR3 coding DNA: TGTTCCAGCAGCTTATCAACGGTAGATACGCAGTATTTT. Amino acid sequence: CSSSLSTVDTQYF.

The sample holds a few counts of this clone. This chain links TRBV5-4 with TRBJ2-3, with 7 bases fitting TRBD2. Germline assignment: CDR1 SGHNT and CDR2 YYREEE (reference sequence). The junction had 4 bases not matched to a gene; V was cut back by 1 base and J by 2 bases. The CDR3 has 15 amino acids. CDR3 in DNA: TGTGCCAGCAGCTTGAGCGGGGCGATCACAGATACGCAGTATTTT. This sequence encodes CASSLSGAITDTQYF.

The rearrangement joins TRBV6-1 to TRBJ1-2, with D possibly being TRBD1 (6 bases). This CDR3 contains 12 residues. Germline V CDR1 and CDR2: MNHNS, SASEGT. Between the trimmed V and J ends, which lost 3 bases and 5 bases, there was a span of 7 bases. The CDR3, as DNA: TGTGCCAGCAGTGACAGGGGTTATGGCTACACCTTC. Residues: CASSDRGYGYTF.

There are a few counts of this clone. The CDR3 is CASSLSPSGEQFF. CDR3 coding DNA: TGTGCCAGCAGCTTATCGCCCTCAGGTGAGCAGTTCTTC. The V and J genes are TRBV7-3 and TRBJ2-1, with no clear D. Between the trimmed V and J ends, which lost 2 bases and 9 bases, there was a span of 11 bases. CDR3 length: 13 residues. Germline V lookup: CDR1 SGHTA, CDR2 FQGTGA. Drawing the rest from reference TRBV7-3 and TRBJ2-1, the complete variable domain is GAGVSQTPSNKVTEKGKYVELRCDPISGHTALYWYRQSLGQGPEFLIYFQGTGAADDSGLPNDRFFAVRPEGSVSTLKIQRTERGDSAVYLCASSLSPSGEQFFGPGTRLTVL.

The chain uses TRBV4-2 and TRBJ1-6; D is uncertain. CDR1 and CDR2 (germline): LGHNA, YNFKEQ. The CDR3 runs to 17 residues. Trimming took 4 bases from V and 8 from J, leaving 21 bases between them. CDR3 sequence: CASSLKGEARRDSPLHF. DNA for the CDR3: TGTGCCAGCAGCCTAAAAGGCGAGGCAAGGAGAGATTCACCCCTCCACTTT.

This clone was seen a single time. Other DNA sequences in this specimen translate into the identical CDR3. The chain has TRBV7-2 and TRBJ2-7; D is uncertain. Trimming cost V 4 bases and J 0 bases, with 4 bases left between them. The CDR3 runs 12 residues. CDR1 and CDR2 (germline): SGHTA, FQGNSA. The CDR3 protein is CASSSSSYEQYF. The CDR3, as DNA: TGTGCCAGCAGCTCTAGCTCCTACGAGCAGTACTTC.

The CDR3 DNA is TGCGCCAGCACCAAATCTTGGGAGTACTACGAGCAGTACTTC. Encoded protein: CASTKSWEYYEQYF. This rearrangement joins TRBV5-1 to TRBJ2-7; D might be TRBD2 (5 bases). CDR3 size: 14 residues. The germline V gene encodes CDR1 SGHRS and CDR2 YFSETQ. V was pared by 6 bases and J by 3 bases, with 16 bases between.

This clone was counted once. The chain recombines TRBV6-7 with TRBJ2-5; D remains ambiguous. TRBV6-7 is assigned to the ORF class and has an uncertain function. V lost 2 bases and J lost 11, with 15 bases in between. The CDR3 loop spans 13 amino acids. The CDR3 coding sequence is TGTGCCAGCAGTTACCTCCCCCGTTCTGAGCAGTACTTC. Translated, it gives CASSYLPRSEQYF.

Comments on this clone: At one boundary the junction diverges from the germline segment, which might be a read error. The rearrangement joins TRBV5-5 to TRBJ2-5, with 8 positions matching TRBD2. The CDR3 is made up of 11 amino acids. CDR1 SGHKS and CDR2 YYEKEE come from the germline V gene (reference sequence). The CDR3 region is CASSAGLDQHF. The CDR3 DNA is TGTGCCAGCAGCGCGGGACTAGATCAGCACTTC.

V gene TRBV28 combines with J gene TRBJ2-3; tentative D call: TRBD1 (6 bases). Germline assignment: CDR1 MDHEN and CDR2 SYDVKM. CDR3 size: 15 residues. The germline V and J ends were trimmed by 4 bases and 4 bases, with 15 bases remaining between them. The CDR3 DNA reads TGTGCCAGCAGTTCCACCCAGGGGATGGCAGATACGCAGTATTTT. Its protein product is CASSSTQGMADTQYF.

V and J are TRBV5-1 and TRBJ2-7, with D perhaps TRBD2 (5 bases). This CDR3 region has 16 residues. The V end was cut by 1 base, the J end by 4 bases, with 18 bases between. Germline assignment: CDR1 SGHRS and CDR2 YFSETQ. The CDR3 loop reads CASSLLTTGNWYEQYF. For the CDR3, the DNA is TGCGCCAGCAGCTTGTTGACGACCGGGAATTGGTACGAGCAGTACTTC.